This TCR beta chain comes out of a study of blood T cell repertoires in COVID-19. Study information: Acute and convalescent COVID-19 samples came from the United States, Italy and Spain. Sample material is recorded as cDNA or gDNA derived from T cells, B-cell-depleted T cells, or PBMCs.

After removal of 1 base from V and 6 bases from J, the junction contained 3 bases not matched to a gene. The CDR3 spans 14 residues. Germline V gives CDR1 MDHEN, CDR2 SYDVKM. Generated by immunoSEQ multiplex PCR, the TCRdb table keeps only in-frame clones and is missing some. The table records under 200,000 clones, 84% of them present only once. The sequencing input was PBMCs or T cells enriched from blood (not recorded which). V and J are TRBV28 and TRBJ2-1; 7 nucleotides align to TRBD2. This clonotype was sampled from a woman aged 50 to 60 who had recovered from COVID-19. CDR3 amino acids: CASSLSGGSNEQFF. DNA for the CDR3: TGTGCCAGCAGTTTATCTGGCGGGAGCAATGAGCAGTTCTTC.